These 14 T cell receptor beta chains were sequenced from one sample in a study of T cell repertoires in cytomegalovirus infection (dated by TCRdb to about 2019). The listed sequencing device is Illumina HiSeq 1500. TCRdb trimmed public reads at Q25 via fastp, called clones via MiXCR and kept in-frame beta chains. Each record represents a unique CDR3 protein, reported with the most common genes and DNA among its rows. For this sample the table gives some 400,000 distinct CDR3 sequences, of which roughly 30% were detected only once. The ten biggest clones cover approximately 13% of the sample. Sequenced material: PBMCs. These TCRs come from a human donor in good health (CMV status not recorded). Some clones in this sample may be carry-over from other donors' samples.

The sample holds a few counts of this clonotype. The chain joins TRBV15 to TRBJ1-5, with no clear D. Germline CDR1 is LNHNV and CDR2 is YYDKDF (reference sequence). The CDR3 contains 13 residues. Trimming left V 0 bases short and J 6 bases short, with 6 bases between. CDR3 residues: CATSRDEGQPQHF. CDR3 bases: TGTGCCACCAGCAGAGATGAAGGTCAGCCCCAGCATTTT.

This clonotype was detected only a few times. V is TRBV6-6 and J is TRBJ1-1; maybe TRBD1 (5 bases). The CDR3 has 12 amino acids. Germline CDR1 MNHNY, CDR2 SVGAGI (reference sequence). V lost 5 bases, J lost 4 bases, and 8 bases lay in between. CDR3 sequence reads: CASSKGSTEAFF. The CDR3 DNA reads as TGTGCCAGCAGTAAGGGGAGCACTGAAGCTTTCTTT.

The chain links TRBV18 to TRBJ2-7; D is unresolved. The CDR3 sequence is 12 residues long. Germline assignment: CDR1 KGHSH and CDR2 LQKENI. Trimming pared 3 bases from V and 7 bases from J, leaving 10 bases between. The CDR3 region has the DNA TGTGCCAGCTCACCGGGGATCAAAGAGCAGTACTTC. Translation gives CASSPGIKEQYF. The complete variable domain, with remaining parts taken from reference TRBV18 and TRBJ2-7, reads NAGVMQNPRHLVRRRGQEARLRCSPMKGHSHVYWYRQLPEEGLKFMVYLQKENIIDESGMPKERFSAEFPKEGPSILRIQQVVRGDSAAYFCASSPGIKEQYFGPGTRLTVT.

The rearrangement links TRBV2 to TRBJ1-1, with 7 positions matching TRBD1. The CDR3 covers 14 residues. The germline gives CDR1 SNHLY, CDR2 FYNNEI. Losses at the gene ends were 3 bases for V and 4 bases for J; bases not matched to a gene: 5. CDR3: CASSDRAGGTEAFF. The DNA of the CDR3 is TGTGCCAGCAGTGATCGGGCAGGGGGCACTGAAGCTTTCTTT.

J is TRBJ2-7 and V is TRBV4-1; TRBD1 matches at 11 bases. Germline CDR1 is MGHRA and CDR2 is YSYEKL. The CDR3 has 14 amino acids. J gave up 4 bases and V 4 bases, and 3 bases lay outside the gene matches. CDR3 amino acids: CASSRGDRGYEQYF. CDR3 nucleotides: TGCGCCAGCAGCCGGGGGGACAGGGGGTACGAGCAGTACTTC.

The chain employs TRBV5-6 and TRBJ2-7; no definite D call. Germline CDR1 reads SGHDT; CDR2 reads YYEEEE. The CDR3 covers 13 residues. V lost 2 bases and J 5 bases, leaving 11 bases between the germline ends. The CDR3, as DNA: TGTGCCAGCAGCTTTCGACGGACCAACGAGCAGTACTTC. Translation: CASSFRRTNEQYF. Variable domain in full (rest from reference TRBV5-6 and TRBJ2-7): DAGVTQSPTHLIKTRGQQVTLRCSPKSGHDTVSWYQQALGQGPQFIFQYYEEEERQRGNFPDRFSGHQFPNYSSELNVNALLLGDSALYLCASSFRRTNEQYFGPGTRLTVT.

This clonotype was seen a few times. V is TRBV4-1 and J is TRBJ1-4; D is possibly TRBD1 (5 bases). Per the germline V gene, CDR1 is MGHRA and CDR2 is YSYEKL. CDR3 length: 15 amino acids. The ends were cut back, 3 bases at V and 8 bases at J, with 16 bases in the middle. The CDR3 sequence is CASSQAQGAGEKLFF. CDR3 nucleotides: TGCGCCAGCAGCCAGGCCCAAGGGGCGGGCGAAAAACTGTTTTTT.

Turning to this clonotype: A single base separates this from a much larger clone, so it may be a read error. J is TRBJ1-5 and V is TRBV19; D might be TRBD1 (6 bases). The germline gives CDR1 LNHDA, CDR2 SQIVND (reference sequence). The CDR3 covers 14 residues. The V gene lost 6 bases and the J gene lost 1 base, with 10 bases spanning the gap. CDR3 coding DNA: TGTGCCAGTAGGGGGGCAGCCAGCAATCAGCCCCAGCATTTT. This gives the protein CASRGAASNQPQHF. Using reference TRBV19 and TRBJ1-5 for the parts outside the CDR3, the full variable domain is DGGITQSPKYLFRKEGQNVTLSCEQNLNHDAMYWYRQDPGQGLRLIYYSQIVNDFQKGDIAEGYSVSREKKESFPLTVTSAQKNPTAFYLCASRGAASNQPQHFGDGTRLSIL.

The gene calls are TRBV14 and TRBJ2-4, with D tentatively TRBD1 or TRBD2 (5 bases each). V dropped 2 bases and J dropped 14 bases, with 19 bases sitting between them. Germline CDR1 and CDR2: SGHDN and FVKESK. The CDR3 contains 14 residues. CDR3 nucleotide sequence: TGTGCCAGCAGCCAAACTAGGACACGCGCCCCTAAGTACTTC. Amino acids: CASSQTRTRAPKYF.

The table lists this clonotype with many counts. J is TRBJ1-1 and V is TRBV7-2; no definite D call. Germline CDR1 SGHTA, CDR2 FQGNSA. The V end lost 6 bases, the J end lost 2 bases, and 7 bases lay between the germline ends. The CDR3 has 12 residues. For the CDR3, the DNA is TGTGCCAGCAGGGTCCGTAACACTGAAGCTTTCTTT. This gives the protein CASRVRNTEAFF.

The chain is built from TRBV6-2 or TRBV6-3 and TRBJ2-7, with 8 bases lining up with TRBD1. Germline trimming cut 6 bases from V and 6 bases from J; bases unmatched to any gene: 16. The length of the CDR3 is 16 residues. Germline V lookup: CDR1 MNHEY, CDR2 SVGEGT. The CDR3 loop reads CASRRRSRGPPTEQYF. DNA of the CDR3: TGTGCCAGCAGGCGGAGGTCCAGGGGGCCCCCCACCGAGCAGTACTTC.

Concerning this clonotype itself: One junction end does not reproduce the germline sequence, and a read error may be involved. The rearrangement joins TRBV24-1 to TRBJ1-1; maybe TRBD1 (6 bases). CDR1 KGHDR and CDR2 SFDVKD come from the germline V gene. The CDR3 totals 13 residues. The CDR3 sequence: CATRDYGGLEAFF. DNA for the CDR3: TGTGCCACCAGGGATTACGGGGGCCTTGAAGCTTTCTTT.

This clonotype was seen more than once but under ten times. The genes are TRBV18 and TRBJ1-2, with TRBD1 as a possible D gene (5 bases). V dropped 3 bases and J dropped 0 bases, with 17 bases sitting between them. This CDR3 is built from 17 residues. CDR1 and CDR2 from the germline V gene are KGHSH and LQKENI. The CDR3 DNA reads TGTGCCAGCTCACCGATCGCAGGGCTTACAGCTAACTATGGCTACACCTTC. It specifies CASSPIAGLTANYGYTF.

To note about this clonotype: At one of its ends the junction is not consistent with the germline gene, which may arise from a read error. V gene TRBV12-3 or TRBV12-4 combines with J gene TRBJ2-5; D call uncertain. The CDR3 totals 14 residues. This CDR3 reads CASRLLGSQETQYF. The DNA for the CDR3 is TGTGCCAGCCGTTTACTGGGCTCACAAGAGACCCAGTACTTC.